Following are 14 T cell receptor beta chains from one sample sequenced in a study of CD8+CD57+ T cells in acquired aplastic anemia. Genomic DNA was employed as the template in profiling TCR beta VDJ and CDR3. TCRdb re-called the reads through MiXCR, storing one row per CDR3 protein. The sample carries fewer than 250,000 distinct CDR3 sequences, roughly 50% recorded once. All sequencing subjects had displayed CD8+CD57+ cell expansion on flow cytometry. The specimen sequenced was sorted CD4+, CD8+, or CD8+CD57+ T cells (not recorded which) from PBMCs. The source of these receptors is a human donor with aplastic anemia.

The chain recombines TRBV20-1 with TRBJ2-5; either TRBD1 or TRBD2 may supply D (7 bases each). The CDR3 extends over 12 amino acids. CDR1 DFQATT and CDR2 SNEGSKA come from the germline V gene (reference sequence). The CDR3 region is CSQGGPQETQYF. DNA for the CDR3: TGCAGCCAGGGGGGGCCACAAGAGACCCAGTACTTC.

The rearrangement joins TRBV6-4 to TRBJ2-3; TRBD2 matches 14 bases. V lost 3 bases, J lost 1 base, and 0 bases stayed unmatched. The CDR3 covers 16 residues. From germline, CDR1 is MRHNA and CDR2 SNTAGT. The CDR3 region has the DNA TGTGCCAGCAGTGAGGGACTAGCGGGAGGCACAGATACGCAGTATTTT. It is translated as CASSEGLAGGTDTQYF.

The chain has TRBV5-1 and TRBJ2-3; D is unclear. The germline V gene has CDR1 SGHRS and CDR2 YFSETQ. The CDR3 extends over 12 amino acids. The germline V and J ends were trimmed by 3 bases and 2 bases, with 4 bases remaining between them. The chain's CDR3 is CASSSTTDTQYF. CDR3 DNA: TGCGCCAGCAGCTCAACCACAGATACGCAGTATTTT.

The chain uses TRBV19 and TRBJ1-5, with 7 nucleotides matching TRBD1. Trimming took 5 bases from V and 5 from J; bases not matched to a gene: 3. Germline lookup yields CDR1 LNHDA and CDR2 SQIVND (reference sequence). The CDR3 is 13 residues long. The CDR3 nucleotides read TGTGCCAGTAGTCAACAGGGGTATCAGCCCCAGCATTTT. Its translation is CASSQQGYQPQHF.

With regard to this clonotype: Being one base from a much bigger clone, this may be a read error. Without the conserved terminal phenylalanine or tryptophan, this CDR3 likely stems from a read error. The chain joins TRBV7-2 to TRBJ1-2; the D gene is possibly TRBD1 (6 bases). Germline loops: CDR1 SGHTA, CDR2 FQGNSA. Trimming pared 3 bases from V and 6 bases from J, leaving 26 bases between. The CDR3 extends over 18 amino acids. The CDR3 DNA sequence: TGTGCCAGCAGCTTGCGTCTCCTCAATGTTGGGGGCGGTGATGGCTACACCCTC. It yields the protein CASSLRLLNVGGGDGYTL.

The chain recombines TRBV6-6 with TRBJ1-5; 9 nucleotides match TRBD1. Germline CDR1 MNHNY, CDR2 SVGAGI (reference sequence). This CDR3 contains 15 residues. The V segment lost 6 bases and the J segment 4 bases; nucleotides outside the gene matches: 7. The CDR3 spells CASSPLGTGNQPQHF. CDR3 nucleotides: TGTGCCAGCAGCCCCCTCGGGACAGGGAATCAGCCCCAGCATTTT.

The chain uses TRBV5-1 and TRBJ2-6; D remains ambiguous. V lost 2 bases and J 1 base, leaving 7 bases between the germline ends. Germline assignment: CDR1 SGHRS and CDR2 YFSETQ. The CDR3 length is 15 residues. CDR3 bases: TGCGCCAGCAGCTTAAAAGGTTCTGGGGCCAACGTCCTGACTTTC. This gives the protein CASSLKGSGANVLTF.

This clonotype was found many times. This chain links TRBV6-5 with TRBJ1-1; D is uncertain. The germline V and J ends were trimmed by 0 bases and 2 bases, with 4 bases remaining between them. Germline values: CDR1 MNHEY, CDR2 SVGAGI. CDR3 size: 13 residues. CDR3 residues: CASSYSTNTEAFF. The DNA of the CDR3 is TGTGCCAGCAGTTACTCGACCAACACTGAAGCTTTCTTT.

The V gene is TRBV7-9, the J gene TRBJ2-1; D may be TRBD2 (6 bases). Trimming stripped 3 bases from V and 4 bases from J, with 10 bases between. This CDR3 region has 14 residues. Germline V gene lookup returns CDR1 SEHNR and CDR2 FQNEAQ (reference sequence). The CDR3 spells CASSLVGGYNEQFF. The CDR3 region has the DNA TGTGCCAGCAGCTTGGTCGGGGGATACAATGAGCAGTTCTTC.

V and J are TRBV15 and TRBJ2-4; possibly TRBD1 for D (7 bases). V was trimmed by 5 bases and J by 3 bases, leaving 11 bases between them. CDR3 length: 14 amino acids. The germline gives CDR1 LNHNV, CDR2 YYDKDF (reference sequence). CDR3 sequence: CATSGGGGKNIQYF. The DNA for the CDR3 is TGTGCCACCAGCGGAGGGGGCGGCAAAAACATTCAGTACTTC.

The chain carries TRBV10-3 and TRBJ1-1, with 12 bases lining up with TRBD1. This CDR3 region has 15 residues. CDR1 is ENHRY and CDR2 is SYGVKD in the germline V gene. The V segment lost 11 bases and the J segment 5 bases; nucleotides outside the gene matches: 12. The CDR3 region has the DNA TGTGCCGGGGGGACAGGGGGCTTGGAGGGTACTGAAGCTTTCTTT. Its translation: CAGGTGGLEGTEAFF.

V is TRBV20-1 and J is TRBJ2-3; D is undetermined. The CDR3 is made up of 12 amino acids. The V gene lost 3 bases and the J gene lost 1 base, with 5 bases spanning the gap. Per the germline V gene, CDR1 is DFQATT and CDR2 is SNEGSKA (reference sequence). The CDR3 reads CSARPGTDTQYF. The CDR3 nucleotides are TGCAGTGCTAGGCCCGGCACAGATACGCAGTATTTT.

This clonotype was detected once. The chain recombines TRBV15 with TRBJ2-5; tentative D call: TRBD1 (6 bases). CDR1 is LNHNV and CDR2 is YYDKDF in the germline V gene (reference sequence). V lost 4 bases, J lost 11 bases, and 17 bases lay in between. There are 13 residues in the CDR3. CDR3 in amino acids: CATSTTGFHEQYF. The CDR3 nucleotides are TGTGCCACCAGCACGACAGGCTTCCATGAGCAGTACTTC.

This clonotype was observed a single time. The chain recombines TRBV20-1 with TRBJ2-1, with TRBD2 identical over 10 bases. Germline V gene data show CDR1 as DFQATT and CDR2 as SNEGSKA (reference sequence). This CDR3 is built from 15 residues. J lost 5 bases, V lost 5 bases, and 9 bases had no gene match. The CDR3 loop reads CSAALAGYPHNEQFF. CDR3 DNA sequence: TGCAGTGCTGCACTAGCGGGATACCCCCACAATGAGCAGTTCTTC.